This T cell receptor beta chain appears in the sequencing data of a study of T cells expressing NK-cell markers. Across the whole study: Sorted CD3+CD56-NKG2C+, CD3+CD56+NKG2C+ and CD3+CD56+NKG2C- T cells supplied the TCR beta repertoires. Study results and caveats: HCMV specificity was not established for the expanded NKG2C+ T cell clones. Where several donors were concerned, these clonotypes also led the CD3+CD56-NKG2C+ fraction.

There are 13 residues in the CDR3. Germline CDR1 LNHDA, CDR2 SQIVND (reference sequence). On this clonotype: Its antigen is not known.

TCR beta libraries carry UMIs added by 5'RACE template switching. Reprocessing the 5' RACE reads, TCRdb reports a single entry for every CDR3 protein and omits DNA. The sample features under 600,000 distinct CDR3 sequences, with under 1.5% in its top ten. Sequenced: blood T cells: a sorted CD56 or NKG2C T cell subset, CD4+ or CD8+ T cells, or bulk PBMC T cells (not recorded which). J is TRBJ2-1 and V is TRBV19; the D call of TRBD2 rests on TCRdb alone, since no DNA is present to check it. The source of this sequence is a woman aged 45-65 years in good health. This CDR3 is CASSDGTRNEQFF.